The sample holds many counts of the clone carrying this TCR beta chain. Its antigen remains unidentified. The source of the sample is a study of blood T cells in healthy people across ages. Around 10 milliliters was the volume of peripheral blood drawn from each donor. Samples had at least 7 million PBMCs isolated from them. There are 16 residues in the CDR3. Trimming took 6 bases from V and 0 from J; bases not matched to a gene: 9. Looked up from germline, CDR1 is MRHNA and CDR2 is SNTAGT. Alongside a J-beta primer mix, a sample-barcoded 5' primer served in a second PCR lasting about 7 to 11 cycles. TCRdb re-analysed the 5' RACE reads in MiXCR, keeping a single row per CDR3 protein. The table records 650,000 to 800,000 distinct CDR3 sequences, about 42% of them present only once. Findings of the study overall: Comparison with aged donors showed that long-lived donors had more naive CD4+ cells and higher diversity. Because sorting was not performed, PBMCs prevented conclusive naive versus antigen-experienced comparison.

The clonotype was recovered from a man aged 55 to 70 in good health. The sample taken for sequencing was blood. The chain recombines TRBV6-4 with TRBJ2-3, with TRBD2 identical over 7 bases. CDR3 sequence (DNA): TGTGCCAGCAGCCCCCGGGGTAGCGGGAGCACAGATACGCAGTATTTT. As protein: CASSPRGSGSTDTQYF.